The 8 T cell receptor beta chains below were found in one sample sequenced in a study of beta chain features in type 1 diabetes. Study observations and caveats: TCRB CDR3s from Type 1 diabetes patients were moderately but significantly shorter in all four CD4+ subsets.

Their target antigens are unknown. The entirety of the isolated RNA underwent reverse transcription, so expressed TCRB transcripts were sequenced. Profiled with immunoSEQ multiplex PCR; TCRdb holds only in-frame clones, not every one. The repertoire consists of about 640,000 clones, with roughly 12% occurring once and the leading ten covering more than 0.1%. The sample comprised naive CD4+ T cells from blood. Source of these receptors: a man younger than 45 with type 1 diabetes.

V is TRBV2 and J is TRBJ1-4; D might be TRBD1 (6 bases). V gave up 10 bases and J gave up 8 bases, with 17 bases separating them. Looked up from germline, CDR1 is SNHLY and CDR2 is FYNNEI. This CDR3 is 13 amino acids long. CDR3 nucleotide sequence: TGTGCCAACAAGGGACAAGTATACGAAAAACTGTTTTTT. Protein: CANKGQVYEKLFF.

V usage is TRBV27 and J usage is TRBJ1-1; 9 bases are shared with TRBD1. V lost 2 bases, J lost 0 bases, and 4 bases stayed unmatched. Germline CDR1 and CDR2: MNHEY and SMNVEV (reference sequence). The CDR3 has 16 amino acids. CDR3 sequence (DNA): TGTGCCAGCAGTTTAAACAGGGGGCGATTGAACACTGAAGCTTTCTTT. This sequence encodes CASSLNRGRLNTEAFF.

This clone was seen a few times. V gene TRBV6-6 combines with J gene TRBJ2-2; 11 nucleotides match TRBD1. V lost 10 bases, J lost 5 bases, and 6 bases stayed unmatched. The CDR3 is 14 residues long. CDR1 is MNHNY, CDR2 SVGAGI, per germline (reference sequence). In nucleotides, the CDR3 is TGTGCCATGACCCGGGACAGGGGGACCGGGGAGCTGTTTTTT. This sequence encodes CAMTRDRGTGELFF.

This clone was observed a handful of times. The chain recombines TRBV7-9 with TRBJ2-3, with 10 nucleotides matching TRBD1. Germline assignment: CDR1 SEHNR and CDR2 FQNEAQ (reference sequence). The CDR3 is 15 amino acids. V dropped 2 bases and J dropped 6; count of bases not matched to a gene: 5. CDR3 in DNA: TGTGCCAGCAGCTTATCGACAGGGGGCGGGGATACGCAGTATTTT. The encoded protein is CASSLSTGGGDTQYF.

The J gene is TRBJ2-1, the V gene TRBV20-1; D is unresolved. The CDR3 length is 11 residues. Germline-derived CDR1 and CDR2 are DFQATT and SNEGSKA (reference sequence). Trimming took off 5 bases at V and 9 bases at J, with 11 bases between the two ends. As DNA, the CDR3 is TGCAGTGCTCACGAATGGGGTGAGCAGTTCTTC. Translation gives CSAHEWGEQFF.

This clone was seen more than once but under ten times. The conserved phenylalanine or tryptophan normally closing the CDR3 is absent here, so this likely arose from a read error. Because the CDR3's place on the DNA is in doubt, the DNA is left out and the CDR3 is given as listed by TCRdb. The chain joins TRBV7-8 to TRBJ2-3; the D call of TRBD2 is as the table states it, not checked on the DNA. The germline V gene encodes CDR1 SGHVS and CDR2 FQNEAQ. The CDR3 is 13 residues long, counting both termini. CDR3 sequence: CASSASLAGVQKV.

The chain recombines TRBV29-1 with TRBJ2-7; TRBD1 agrees at 9 bases. V shed 5 bases and J 5 bases; nucleotides not matched to a gene: 7. The CDR3 extends over 13 amino acids. Germline-derived CDR1 and CDR2 are SQVTM and ANQGSEA. The CDR3 nucleotides read TGCAGCGTTTTAAGGACAGGGGCCCACGAGCAGTACTTC. It is translated as CSVLRTGAHEQYF.

The genes are TRBV7-6 and TRBJ2-2; 9 positions match TRBD2. Losses at the gene ends were 2 bases for V and 6 bases for J; bases not matched to a gene: 7. The CDR3 totals 16 residues. Germline CDR1 is SGHVS and CDR2 is FNYEAQ. The CDR3 protein is CASSLRGLASAGELFF. The CDR3 DNA sequence: TGTGCCAGCAGCTTAAGGGGACTAGCATCCGCCGGGGAGCTGTTTTTT.